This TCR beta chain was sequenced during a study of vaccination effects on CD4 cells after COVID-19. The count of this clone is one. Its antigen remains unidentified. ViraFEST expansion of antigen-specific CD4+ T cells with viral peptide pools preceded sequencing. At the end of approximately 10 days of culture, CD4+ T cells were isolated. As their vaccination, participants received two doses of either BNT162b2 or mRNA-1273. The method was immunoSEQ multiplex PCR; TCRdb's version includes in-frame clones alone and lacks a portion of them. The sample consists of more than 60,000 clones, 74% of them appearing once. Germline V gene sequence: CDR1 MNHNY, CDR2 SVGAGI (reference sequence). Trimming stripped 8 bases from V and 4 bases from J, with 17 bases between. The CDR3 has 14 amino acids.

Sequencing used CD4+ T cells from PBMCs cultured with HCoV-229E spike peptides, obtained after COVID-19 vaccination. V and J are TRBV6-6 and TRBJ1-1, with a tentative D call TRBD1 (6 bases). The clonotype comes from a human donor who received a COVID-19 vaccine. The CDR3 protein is CASLDGGRVTEAFF. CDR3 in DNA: TGTGCCAGCCTTGACGGGGGGCGGGTCACTGAAGCTTTCTTT.